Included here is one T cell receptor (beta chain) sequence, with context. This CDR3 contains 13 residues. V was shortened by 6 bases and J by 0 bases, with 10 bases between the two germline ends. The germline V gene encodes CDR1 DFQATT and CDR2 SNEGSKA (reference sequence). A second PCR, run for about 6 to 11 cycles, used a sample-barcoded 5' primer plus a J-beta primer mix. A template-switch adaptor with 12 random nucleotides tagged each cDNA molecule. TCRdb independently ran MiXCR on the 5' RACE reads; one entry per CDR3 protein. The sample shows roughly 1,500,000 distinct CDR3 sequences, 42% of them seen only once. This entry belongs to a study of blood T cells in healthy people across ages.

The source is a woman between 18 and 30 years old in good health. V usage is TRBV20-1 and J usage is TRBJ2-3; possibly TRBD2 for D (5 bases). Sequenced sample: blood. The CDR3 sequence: CSAWTSSTDTQYF. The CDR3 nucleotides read TGCAGTGCCTGGACTTCTAGCACAGATACGCAGTATTTT.